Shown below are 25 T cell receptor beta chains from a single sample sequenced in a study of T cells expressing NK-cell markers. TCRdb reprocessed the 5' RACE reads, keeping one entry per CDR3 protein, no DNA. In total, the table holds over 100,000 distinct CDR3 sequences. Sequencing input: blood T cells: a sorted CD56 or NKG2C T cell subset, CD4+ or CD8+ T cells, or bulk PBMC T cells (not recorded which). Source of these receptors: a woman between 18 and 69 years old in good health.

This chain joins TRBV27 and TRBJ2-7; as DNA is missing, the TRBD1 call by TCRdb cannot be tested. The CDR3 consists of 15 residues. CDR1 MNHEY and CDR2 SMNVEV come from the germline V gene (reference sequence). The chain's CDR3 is CASSPSMTVSYEQYF.

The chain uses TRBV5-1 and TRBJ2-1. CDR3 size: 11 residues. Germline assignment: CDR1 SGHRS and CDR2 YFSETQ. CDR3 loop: CASSLLWEQFF. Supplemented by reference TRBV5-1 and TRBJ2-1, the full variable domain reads KAGVTQTPRYLIKTRGQQVTLSCSPISGHRSVSWYQQTPGQGLQFLFEYFSETQRNKGNFPGRFSGRQFSNSRSEMNVSTLELGDSALYLCASSLLWEQFFGPGTRLTVL.

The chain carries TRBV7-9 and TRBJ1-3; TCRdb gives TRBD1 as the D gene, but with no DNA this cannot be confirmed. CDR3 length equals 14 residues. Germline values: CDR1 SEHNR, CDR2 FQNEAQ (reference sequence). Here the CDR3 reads CASSLVGQGNTIYF.

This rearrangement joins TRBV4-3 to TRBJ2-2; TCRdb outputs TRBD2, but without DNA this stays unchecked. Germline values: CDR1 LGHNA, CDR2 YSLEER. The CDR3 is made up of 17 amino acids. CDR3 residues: CASSQEGIAANTGELFF.

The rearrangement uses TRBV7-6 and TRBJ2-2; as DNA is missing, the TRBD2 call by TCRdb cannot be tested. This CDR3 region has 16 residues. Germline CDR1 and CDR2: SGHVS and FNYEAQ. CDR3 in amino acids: CASSSGTSGLTGELFF.

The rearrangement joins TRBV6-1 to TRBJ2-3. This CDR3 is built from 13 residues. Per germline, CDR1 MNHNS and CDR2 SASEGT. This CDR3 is CASTDTSTDTQYF.

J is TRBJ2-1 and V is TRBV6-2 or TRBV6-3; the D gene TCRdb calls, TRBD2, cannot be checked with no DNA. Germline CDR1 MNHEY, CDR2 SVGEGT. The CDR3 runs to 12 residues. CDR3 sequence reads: CASSMGGDEQFF.

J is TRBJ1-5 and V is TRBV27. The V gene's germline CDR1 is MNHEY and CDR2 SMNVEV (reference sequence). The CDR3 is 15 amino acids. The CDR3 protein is CASSLLQNSNQPQHF.

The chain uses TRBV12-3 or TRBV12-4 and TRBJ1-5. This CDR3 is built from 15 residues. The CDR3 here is CASSSEGGGYQPQHF.

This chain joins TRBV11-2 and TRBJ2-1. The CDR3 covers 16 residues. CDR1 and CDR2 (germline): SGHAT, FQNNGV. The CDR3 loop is CASSLTSTSSYNEQFF.

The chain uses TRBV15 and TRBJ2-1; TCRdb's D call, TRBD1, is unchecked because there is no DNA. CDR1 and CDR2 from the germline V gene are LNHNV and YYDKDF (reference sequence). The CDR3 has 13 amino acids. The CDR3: CATSRERNNEQFF.

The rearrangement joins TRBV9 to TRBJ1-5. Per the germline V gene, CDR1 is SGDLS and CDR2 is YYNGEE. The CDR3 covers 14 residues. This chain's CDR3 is CASSVGADHQPQHF.

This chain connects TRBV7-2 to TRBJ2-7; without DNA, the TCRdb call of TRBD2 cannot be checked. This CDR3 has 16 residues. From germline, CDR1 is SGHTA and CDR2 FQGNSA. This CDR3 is CASSLASLARTYEQYF.

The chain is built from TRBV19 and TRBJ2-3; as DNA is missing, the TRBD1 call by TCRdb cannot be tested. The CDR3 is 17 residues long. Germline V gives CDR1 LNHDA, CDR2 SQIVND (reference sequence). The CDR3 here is CASTPGTGQSWADTQYF.

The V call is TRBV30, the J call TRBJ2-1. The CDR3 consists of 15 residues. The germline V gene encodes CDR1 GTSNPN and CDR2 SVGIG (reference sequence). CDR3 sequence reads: CAWRETSSSYNEQFF.

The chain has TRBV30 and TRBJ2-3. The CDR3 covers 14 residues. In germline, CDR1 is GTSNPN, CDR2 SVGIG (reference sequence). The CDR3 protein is CAWSLSGSTDTQYF.

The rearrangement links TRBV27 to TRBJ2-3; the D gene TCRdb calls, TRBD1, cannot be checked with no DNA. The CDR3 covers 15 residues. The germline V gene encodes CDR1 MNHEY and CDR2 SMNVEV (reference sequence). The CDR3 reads CASSFFIRGTDTQYF.

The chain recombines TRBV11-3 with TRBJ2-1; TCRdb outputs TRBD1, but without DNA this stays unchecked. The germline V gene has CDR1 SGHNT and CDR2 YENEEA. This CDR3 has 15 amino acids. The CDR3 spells CASSVDRGAYNEQFF.

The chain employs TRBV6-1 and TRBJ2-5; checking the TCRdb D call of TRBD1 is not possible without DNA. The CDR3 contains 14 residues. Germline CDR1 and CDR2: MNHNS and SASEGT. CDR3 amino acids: CATYGDRRQETQYF.

The CDR3 protein is CASSLSFGRGPYNEQFF. The gene calls are TRBV27 and TRBJ2-1. Germline V gives CDR1 MNHEY, CDR2 SMNVEV (reference sequence). The CDR3 runs 17 residues.

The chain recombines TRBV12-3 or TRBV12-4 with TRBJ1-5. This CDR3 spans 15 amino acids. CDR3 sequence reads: CASSLLSTVGQPQHF.

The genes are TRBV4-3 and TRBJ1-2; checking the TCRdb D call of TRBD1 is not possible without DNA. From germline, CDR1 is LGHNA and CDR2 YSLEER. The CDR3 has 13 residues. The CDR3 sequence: CASSQAGGDGYTF.

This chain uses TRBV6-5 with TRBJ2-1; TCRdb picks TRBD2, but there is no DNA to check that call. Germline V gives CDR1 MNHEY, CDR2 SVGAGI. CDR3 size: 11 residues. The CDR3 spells CASRTGGQQFF.

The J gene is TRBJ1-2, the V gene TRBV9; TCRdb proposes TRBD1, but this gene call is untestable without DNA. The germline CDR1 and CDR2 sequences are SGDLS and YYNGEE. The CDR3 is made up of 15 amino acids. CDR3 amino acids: CASSVDSGELYGYTF. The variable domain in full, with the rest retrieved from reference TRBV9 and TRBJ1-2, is DSGVTQTPKHLITATGQRVTLRCSPRSGDLSVYWYQQSLDQGLQFLIQYYNGEERAKGNILERFSAQQFPDLHSELNLSSLELGDSALYFCASSVDSGELYGYTFGSGTRLTVV.

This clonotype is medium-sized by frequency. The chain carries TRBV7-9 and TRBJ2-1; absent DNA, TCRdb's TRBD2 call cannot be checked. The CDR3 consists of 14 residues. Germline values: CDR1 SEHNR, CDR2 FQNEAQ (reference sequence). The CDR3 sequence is CASRPTSGIYEQFF.